This section outlines one T cell receptor beta chain sequence together with its context. These data originate in a study of blood T cell repertoires in COVID-19. Study-wide context: Whether acute or convalescent, the COVID-19 samples came from the United States, Italy and Spain.

Using immunoSEQ multiplex PCR, the repertoire was profiled, and TCRdb retains in-frame clones only, with some absent. The table includes over 200,000 clones, about 92% detected once. The germline gives CDR1 MDHEN, CDR2 SYDVKM. The CDR3 spans 16 residues. V lost 1 base and J lost 1, with 13 bases in between. This receptor was identified in a man younger than 45 with acute or convalescent COVID-19. The material sequenced was peripheral blood. The gene calls are TRBV28 and TRBJ1-1; D perhaps matches TRBD1 (5 bases). The CDR3 bases are TGTGCCAGCAGTTTATCAACCGGGGGACCGAACACTGAAGCTTTCTTT. Protein: CASSLSTGGPNTEAFF.